The entry below gives a single TCR beta chain sequence along with its context. These data are taken from a study of blood T cell repertoires in COVID-19. In the study overall: COVID-19 samples, acute and convalescent, were from the United States, Italy and Spain. Sources were T cells, B-cell-depleted T cells, or PBMCs; the material itself was cDNA or gDNA.

The authors' processing: Amplification from reference gene primers served as the basis for estimated nucleated cell counts. Some clones are missing from TCRdb's copy, which holds only in-frame ones; the method was immunoSEQ multiplex PCR. That table furnishes V, J and clone size, whereas the DNA furnished D and trimming. The table records 100,000 or so clones, 75% to 90% of them present only once. The receptor was isolated from a human donor with acute or convalescent COVID-19. The donor label of this sample is uncertain. The sample comprised peripheral blood.

The CDR3 loop is CASSAWGGNTDTQYF. The CDR3 DNA is TGTGCCAGCAGTGCCTGGGGGGGAAACACAGATACGCAGTATTTT. The chain recombines TRBV25-1 with TRBJ2-3; the match to TRBD2 covers 7 bases. The CDR3 totals 15 residues. Germline V gives CDR1 MGHDK, CDR2 SYGVNS. V gave up 4 bases and J gave up 2 bases; unmatched junction bases: 6.